These 6 T cell receptor beta chains came from one sample sequenced in a study of blood T cell repertoires in COVID-19. Sequencing used immunoSEQ multiplex PCR; TCRdb keeps in-frame clones, though not all of them. The data contain about 380,000 clones, 85% of them singletons. The specimen was peripheral blood. The origin of the receptors is a woman younger than 30 with acute or convalescent COVID-19.

The chain recombines TRBV6-5 with TRBJ1-1, with D uncertain. The V end lost 2 bases, the J end lost 2 bases, and 9 bases lay between the germline ends. CDR1 and CDR2 from the germline V gene are MNHEY and SVGAGI. This CDR3 contains 14 residues. CDR3 residues: CASSYKPANTEAFF. In DNA, the CDR3 is TGTGCCAGCAGTTACAAGCCTGCTAACACTGAAGCTTTCTTT.

The chain joins TRBV3-1 (or the pseudogene TRBV3-2) to TRBJ1-2; D gene ambiguous. Trimming removed 1 base from V and 7 bases from J, with 13 bases in between. Germline CDR1 LGHDT, CDR2 YNNKEL (reference sequence). This CDR3 has 14 residues. The CDR3 loop is CASSQVPGEPGYTF. The CDR3 region has the DNA TGTGCCAGCAGCCAAGTCCCTGGGGAGCCTGGCTACACCTTC.

This chain connects TRBV14 to TRBJ2-1, with 10 bases identical to TRBD2. Germline loops: CDR1 SGHDN, CDR2 FVKESK. V lost 5 bases to trimming and J lost 9 bases; unmatched junction nucleotides: 4. The CDR3 totals 13 residues. CDR3 region: CASSSRLAGEQFF. CDR3 DNA: TGTGCCAGCAGCTCCCGACTAGCGGGTGAGCAGTTCTTC.

The chain couples TRBV6-5 to TRBJ2-3; maybe TRBD1 (6 bases). The CDR3 covers 11 residues. CDR1 is MNHEY, CDR2 SVGAGI, per germline. V dropped 7 bases and J dropped 11 bases, with 13 bases sitting between them. CDR3 sequence (DNA): TGTGCCAGCACTACAGGGTGGGAGCAGTATTTT. It yields the protein CASTTGWEQYF.

In this sample, this clone turned up once. This chain links TRBV3-1 (or the pseudogene TRBV3-2) with TRBJ1-6, with no clear D. The length of the CDR3 is 16 residues. V was pared by 1 base and J by 0 bases, with 7 bases between. Looked up from germline, CDR1 is LGHDT and CDR2 is YNNKEL (reference sequence). CDR3 amino acids: CASSQVESSYNSPLHF. In nucleotides, the CDR3 is TGTGCCAGCAGCCAAGTGGAGAGCTCCTATAATTCACCCCTCCACTTT.

This clone came up a few times. J is TRBJ1-1 and V is TRBV29-1; a weak D match, TRBD1 (6 bases). The V gene's germline CDR1 is SQVTM and CDR2 ANQGSEA. CDR3 length equals 12 residues. Between the trimmed V and J ends, which lost 6 bases and 10 bases, there was a span of 18 bases. The CDR3 DNA sequence: TGCAGCGTGGGGACAACGGAGGACTCAGCTTTCTTT. Translation: CSVGTTEDSAFF.